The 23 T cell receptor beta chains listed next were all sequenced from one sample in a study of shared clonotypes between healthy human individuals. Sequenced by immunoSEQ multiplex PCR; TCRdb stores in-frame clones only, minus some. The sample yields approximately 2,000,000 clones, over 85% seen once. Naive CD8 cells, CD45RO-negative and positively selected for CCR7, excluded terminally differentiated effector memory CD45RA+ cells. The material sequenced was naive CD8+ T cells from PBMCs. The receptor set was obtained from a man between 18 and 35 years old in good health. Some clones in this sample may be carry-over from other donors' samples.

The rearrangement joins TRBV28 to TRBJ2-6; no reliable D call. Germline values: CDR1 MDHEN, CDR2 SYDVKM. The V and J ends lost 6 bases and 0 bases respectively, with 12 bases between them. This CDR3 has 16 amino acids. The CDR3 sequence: CASRTYMISGANVLTF. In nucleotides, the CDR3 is TGTGCCAGCAGAACCTATATGATCTCTGGGGCCAACGTCCTGACTTTC.

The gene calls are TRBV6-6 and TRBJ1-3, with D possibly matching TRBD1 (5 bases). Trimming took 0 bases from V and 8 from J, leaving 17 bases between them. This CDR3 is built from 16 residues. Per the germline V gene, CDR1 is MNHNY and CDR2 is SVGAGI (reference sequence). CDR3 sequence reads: CASSYSLGDPRDTIYF. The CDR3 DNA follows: TGTGCCAGCAGTTACTCCCTAGGGGACCCGAGAGACACCATATATTTT.

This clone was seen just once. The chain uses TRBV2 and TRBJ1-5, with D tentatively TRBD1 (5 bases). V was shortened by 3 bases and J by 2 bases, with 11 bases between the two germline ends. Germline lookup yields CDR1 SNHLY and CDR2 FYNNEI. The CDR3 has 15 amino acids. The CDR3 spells CASSDGFRGNQPQHF. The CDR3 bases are TGTGCCAGCAGTGACGGATTCAGGGGCAATCAGCCCCAGCATTTT.

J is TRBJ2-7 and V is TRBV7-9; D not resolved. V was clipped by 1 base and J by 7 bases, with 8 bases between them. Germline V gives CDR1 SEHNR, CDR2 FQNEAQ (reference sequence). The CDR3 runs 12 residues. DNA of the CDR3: TGTGCCAGCAGCTTAGGACCCGAGGAGCAGTACTTC. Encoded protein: CASSLGPEEQYF.

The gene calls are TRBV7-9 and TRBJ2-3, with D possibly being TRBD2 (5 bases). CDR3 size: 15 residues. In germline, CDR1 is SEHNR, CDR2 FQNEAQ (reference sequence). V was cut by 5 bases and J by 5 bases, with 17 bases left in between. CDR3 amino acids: CASSPSTRNEDTQYF. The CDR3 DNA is TGTGCCAGCAGCCCTAGCACACGGAACGAAGATACGCAGTATTTT.

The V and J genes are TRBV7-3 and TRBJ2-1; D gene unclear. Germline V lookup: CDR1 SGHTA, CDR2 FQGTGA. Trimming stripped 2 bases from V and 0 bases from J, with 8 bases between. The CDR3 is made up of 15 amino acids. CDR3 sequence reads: CASSLGLVSYNEQFF. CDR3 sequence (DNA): TGTGCCAGCAGCTTAGGGCTAGTCTCCTACAATGAGCAGTTCTTC.

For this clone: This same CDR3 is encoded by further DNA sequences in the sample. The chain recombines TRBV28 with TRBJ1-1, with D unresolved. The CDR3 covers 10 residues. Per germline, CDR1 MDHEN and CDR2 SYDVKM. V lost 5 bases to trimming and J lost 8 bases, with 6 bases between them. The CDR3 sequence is CASSRAEAFF. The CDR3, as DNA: TGTGCCAGCAGTAGGGCCGAAGCTTTCTTT.

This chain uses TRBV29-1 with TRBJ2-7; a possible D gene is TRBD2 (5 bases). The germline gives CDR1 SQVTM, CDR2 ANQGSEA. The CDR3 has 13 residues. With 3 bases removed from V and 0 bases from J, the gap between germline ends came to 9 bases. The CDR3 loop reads CSVDLGDSYEQYF. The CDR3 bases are TGCAGCGTTGATTTGGGAGACTCCTACGAGCAGTACTTC.

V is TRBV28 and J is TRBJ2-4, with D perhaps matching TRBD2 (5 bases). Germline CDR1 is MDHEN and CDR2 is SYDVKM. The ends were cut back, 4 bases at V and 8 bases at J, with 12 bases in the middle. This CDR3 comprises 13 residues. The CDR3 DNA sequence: TGTGCCAGCAGTTCCCCCCCCGGGGACATTCAGTACTTC. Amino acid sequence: CASSSPPGDIQYF.

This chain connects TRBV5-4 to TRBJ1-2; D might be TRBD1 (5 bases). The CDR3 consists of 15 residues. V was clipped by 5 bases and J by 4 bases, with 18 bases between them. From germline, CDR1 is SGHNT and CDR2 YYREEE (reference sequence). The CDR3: CASSGLGRGGYGYTF. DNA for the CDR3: TGTGCCAGCAGTGGATTAGGACGGGGCGGCTATGGCTACACCTTC.

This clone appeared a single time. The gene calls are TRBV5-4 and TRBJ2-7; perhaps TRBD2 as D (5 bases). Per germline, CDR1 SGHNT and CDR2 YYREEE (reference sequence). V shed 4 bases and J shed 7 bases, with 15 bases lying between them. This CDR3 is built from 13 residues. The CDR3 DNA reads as TGTGCCAGCAGCCATCGGCGGGCGGCAGAGCAGTACTTC. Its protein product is CASSHRRAAEQYF.

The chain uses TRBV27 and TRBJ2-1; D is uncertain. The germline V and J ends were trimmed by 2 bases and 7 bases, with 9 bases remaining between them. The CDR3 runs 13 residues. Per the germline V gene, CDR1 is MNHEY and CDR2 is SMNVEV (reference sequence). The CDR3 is CASSLGMRNEQFF. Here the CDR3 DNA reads TGTGCCAGCAGTTTAGGGATGAGGAATGAGCAGTTCTTC.

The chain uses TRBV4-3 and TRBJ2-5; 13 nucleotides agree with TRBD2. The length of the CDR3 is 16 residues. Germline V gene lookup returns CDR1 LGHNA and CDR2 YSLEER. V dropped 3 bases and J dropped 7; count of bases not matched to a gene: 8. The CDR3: CASSQRTGTSGATQYF. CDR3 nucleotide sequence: TGCGCCAGCAGCCAGAGGACCGGGACTAGCGGGGCGACCCAGTACTTC.

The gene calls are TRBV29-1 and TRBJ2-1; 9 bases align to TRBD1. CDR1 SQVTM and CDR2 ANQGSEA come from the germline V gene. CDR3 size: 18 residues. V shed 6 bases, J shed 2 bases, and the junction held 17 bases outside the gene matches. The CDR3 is CSVGVGTGILDAYNEQFF. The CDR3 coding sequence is TGCAGCGTGGGGGTCGGGACAGGGATCCTAGACGCCTACAATGAGCAGTTCTTC.

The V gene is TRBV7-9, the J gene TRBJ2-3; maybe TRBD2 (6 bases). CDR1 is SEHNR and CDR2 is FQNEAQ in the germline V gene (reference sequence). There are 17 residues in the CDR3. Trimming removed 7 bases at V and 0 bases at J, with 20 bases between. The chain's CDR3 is CASIPLSGRTSTDTQYF. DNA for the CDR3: TGTGCCAGCATCCCCCTTAGCGGCAGAACTAGCACAGATACGCAGTATTTT.

For the CDR3, the DNA is TGTGCCTGGAACGGCCCGGGGGGCAGGACTGAAGCTTTCTTT. Amino acid sequence: CAWNGPGGRTEAFF. This chain connects TRBV30 to TRBJ1-1; maybe TRBD1 (6 bases). The V gene's germline CDR1 is GTSNPN and CDR2 SVGIG (reference sequence). Trimming shortened V by 4 bases and J by 5 bases, and 17 bases separated the two germline ends. The CDR3 length is 14 residues.

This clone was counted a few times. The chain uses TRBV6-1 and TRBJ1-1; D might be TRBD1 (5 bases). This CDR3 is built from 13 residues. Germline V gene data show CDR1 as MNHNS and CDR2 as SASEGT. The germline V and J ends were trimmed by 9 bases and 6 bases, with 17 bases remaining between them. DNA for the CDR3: TGTGCCAGTACGCTTTGGGACGTCGCTGAAGCTTTCTTT. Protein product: CASTLWDVAEAFF.

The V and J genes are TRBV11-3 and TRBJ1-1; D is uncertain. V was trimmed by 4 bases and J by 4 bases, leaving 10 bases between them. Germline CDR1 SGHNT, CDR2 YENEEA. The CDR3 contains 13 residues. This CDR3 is CASSSGLTTEAFF. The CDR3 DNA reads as TGTGCCAGCAGCTCAGGACTGACCACTGAAGCTTTCTTT.

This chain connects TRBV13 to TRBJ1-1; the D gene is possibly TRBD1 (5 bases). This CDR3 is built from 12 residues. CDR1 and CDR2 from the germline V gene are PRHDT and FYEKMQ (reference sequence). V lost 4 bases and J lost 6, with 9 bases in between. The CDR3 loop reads CASSWDRPEAFF. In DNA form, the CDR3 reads TGTGCCAGCAGCTGGGACCGTCCTGAAGCTTTCTTT.

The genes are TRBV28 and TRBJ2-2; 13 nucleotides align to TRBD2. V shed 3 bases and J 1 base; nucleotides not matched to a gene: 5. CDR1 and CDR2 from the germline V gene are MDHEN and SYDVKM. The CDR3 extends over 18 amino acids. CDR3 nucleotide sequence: TGTGCCAGCAGTTTTTACGGGACTAGCGGGGAGAACACCGGGGAGCTGTTTTTT. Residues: CASSFYGTSGENTGELFF.

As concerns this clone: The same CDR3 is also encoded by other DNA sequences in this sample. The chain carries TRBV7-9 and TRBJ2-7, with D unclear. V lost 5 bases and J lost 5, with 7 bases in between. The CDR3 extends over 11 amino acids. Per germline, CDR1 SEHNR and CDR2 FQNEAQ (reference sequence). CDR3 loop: CASSPGHEQYF. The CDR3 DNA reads TGTGCCAGCAGCCCAGGACACGAGCAGTACTTC.

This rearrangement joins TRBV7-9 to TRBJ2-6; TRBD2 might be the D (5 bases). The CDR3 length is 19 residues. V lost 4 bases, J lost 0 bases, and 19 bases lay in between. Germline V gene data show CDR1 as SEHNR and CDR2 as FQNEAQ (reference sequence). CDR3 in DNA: TGTGCCAGCAGCTGGGCAACCCGGGGTCCTCTCTCTGGGGCCAACGTCCTGACTTTC. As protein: CASSWATRGPLSGANVLTF.

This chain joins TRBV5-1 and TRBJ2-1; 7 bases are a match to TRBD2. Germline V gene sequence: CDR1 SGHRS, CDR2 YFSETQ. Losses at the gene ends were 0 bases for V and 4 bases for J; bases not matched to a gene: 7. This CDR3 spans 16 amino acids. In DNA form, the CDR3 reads TGCGCCAGCAGCTTGGCGGGAGGAGGTAGATACAATGAGCAGTTCTTC. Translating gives CASSLAGGGRYNEQFF.